The 2 T cell receptor beta chains below come from one sample, sequenced in a study of blood T cell repertoires in COVID-19. The repertoire was sequenced with immunoSEQ multiplex PCR; TCRdb's copy has only in-frame clones and lacks some. In the table there are some 300,000 clones, under 90% of which are singletons. What was sequenced was PBMCs or T cells enriched from blood (not recorded which). All receptors come from a young woman who had recovered from COVID-19.

The chain carries TRBV4-3 and TRBJ1-1; no clear D gene. CDR3 length: 13 residues. Trimming shortened V by 0 bases and J by 11 bases, and 13 bases separated the two germline ends. Looked up from germline, CDR1 is LGHNA and CDR2 is YSLEER. The CDR3 loop reads CASSQDITSRAFF. Written as DNA, the CDR3 is TGCGCCAGCAGCCAAGATATAACTTCTCGGGCTTTCTTT.

The chain recombines TRBV28 with TRBJ2-5; 9 bases match TRBD1. Losses at the gene ends were 5 bases for V and 5 bases for J; bases not matched to a gene: 9. CDR3 size: 15 residues. CDR1 and CDR2 from the germline V gene are MDHEN and SYDVKM. The DNA for the CDR3 is TGTGCCAGCAGTCCCCGGACAGGGGCCCTGGAGACCCAGTACTTC. Translating it yields CASSPRTGALETQYF.